The 25 T cell receptor beta chains below all came from one sample that was sequenced in a study of multiple sclerosis patients with progressive multifocal leukoencephalopathy. The table came from immunoSEQ multiplex PCR; TCRdb's copy has only in-frame clones and leaves some out. The sample includes 29,000 or so clones, roughly 91% seen only once; the top ten take roughly 1.6%. Time point denoted: more than 5 months of natalizumab therapy. The sample was PBMCs, taken from a patient treated with natalizumab. The source of these receptors is a human donor with multiple sclerosis.

The chain carries TRBV5-6 and TRBJ1-1, with 7 bases lining up with TRBD1. CDR3 length: 14 amino acids. The V gene's germline CDR1 is SGHDT and CDR2 YYEEEE. V shed 4 bases and J 4 bases; nucleotides not matched to a gene: 7. CDR3 protein: CASSRTGGSTEAFF. The CDR3 DNA reads TGTGCCAGCAGCCGGACAGGCGGGAGCACTGAAGCTTTCTTT. Full variable domain (rest looked up from reference TRBV5-6 and TRBJ1-1): DAGVTQSPTHLIKTRGQQVTLRCSPKSGHDTVSWYQQALGQGPQFIFQYYEEEERQRGNFPDRFSGHQFPNYSSELNVNALLLGDSALYLCASSRTGGSTEAFFGQGTRLTVV.

This sequence joins TRBV4-2 and TRBJ1-3; TRBD1 matches at 9 bases. The CDR3 runs to 17 residues. V lost 1 base, J lost 0 bases, and 4 bases stayed unmatched. Germline values: CDR1 LGHNA, CDR2 YNFKEQ. The CDR3 sequence is CASSQGPDRGSGNTIYF. The CDR3 bases are TGTGCCAGCAGCCAAGGGCCGGACAGGGGCTCTGGAAACACCATATATTTT.

This clone showed up just a few times. The V call is TRBV19, the J call TRBJ2-2; 8 nucleotides agree with TRBD2. V was clipped by 6 bases and J by 1 base; unmatched bases: 1. This CDR3 is built from 14 residues. Germline V gives CDR1 LNHDA, CDR2 SQIVND (reference sequence). The CDR3 sequence: CASRTSENTGELFF. The CDR3, as DNA: TGTGCCAGTAGGACTAGCGAGAACACCGGGGAGCTGTTTTTT.

The CDR3 loop is CSVKGGETQYF. CDR3 sequence (DNA): TGCAGCGTAAAGGGGGGAGAGACGCAGTATTTT. The rearrangement joins TRBV29-1 to TRBJ2-3; either TRBD1 or TRBD2 may fit D (6 bases each). The CDR3 consists of 11 residues. V shed 6 bases and J shed 9 bases, with 13 bases lying between them. Per germline, CDR1 SQVTM and CDR2 ANQGSEA.

CDR3 nucleotides: TGTGCCAGCAGTTACACAGGGCGTAATGAAAAACTGTTTTTT. Its translation: CASSYTGRNEKLFF. The chain has TRBV6-5 and TRBJ1-4; tentatively, D is TRBD1 (6 bases). V was pared by 2 bases and J by 4 bases, with 8 bases between. There are 14 residues in the CDR3. Per germline, CDR1 MNHEY and CDR2 SVGAGI.

The V call is TRBV28, the J call TRBJ2-6; D might be TRBD1 (5 bases). Trimming took off 6 bases at V and 0 bases at J, with 12 bases between the two ends. Looked up from germline, CDR1 is MDHEN and CDR2 is SYDVKM. This CDR3 has 16 amino acids. The CDR3 sequence is CASRGQGTSGANVLTF. DNA of the CDR3: TGTGCCAGCAGAGGCCAGGGCACCTCTGGGGCCAACGTCCTGACTTTC.

CDR3 amino acids: CASSAFQETQYF. The CDR3 nucleotides are TGTGCCAGCAGCGCTTTCCAAGAGACCCAGTACTTC. V and J are TRBV7-6 and TRBJ2-5, with D hard to call. This CDR3 has 12 residues. Germline V lookup: CDR1 SGHVS, CDR2 FNYEAQ. V dropped 5 bases and J dropped 1 base, with 5 bases sitting between them.

This chain joins TRBV28 and TRBJ1-1; D gene uncertain. Germline CDR1 reads MDHEN; CDR2 reads SYDVKM. The CDR3 spans 15 residues. V lost 8 bases to trimming and J lost 1 base, with 17 bases between them. The CDR3 DNA sequence: TGTGCCAGCTGTGGGCAGATTACAACGAACACTGAAGCTTTCTTT. Translation: CASCGQITTNTEAFF.

V gene TRBV5-4 combines with J gene TRBJ1-2, with D perhaps matching TRBD1 (6 bases). The CDR3 covers 13 residues. The V end lost 4 bases, the J end lost 6 bases, and 13 bases lay between the germline ends. The germline V gene encodes CDR1 SGHNT and CDR2 YYREEE (reference sequence). Here the CDR3 DNA reads TGTGCCAGCAGCCCGGACAGCCAAGATGGCTACACCTTC. It encodes CASSPDSQDGYTF. The entire variable domain, with the rest obtained from reference TRBV5-4 and TRBJ1-2, is as follows: ETGVTQSPTHLIKTRGQQVTLRCSSQSGHNTVSWYQQALGQGPQFIFQYYREEENGRGNFPPRFSGLQFPNYSSELNVNALELDDSALYLCASSPDSQDGYTFGSGTRLTVV.

The rearrangement joins TRBV5-4 to TRBJ2-3; no clear D gene. The CDR3 extends over 13 amino acids. V was pared by 3 bases and J by 2 bases, with 7 bases between. In germline, CDR1 is SGHNT, CDR2 YYREEE (reference sequence). The CDR3 DNA follows: TGTGCCAGCAGCTCAGGAGACACAGATACGCAGTATTTT. Its protein is CASSSGDTDTQYF.

The table lists this clone with a count of one. The genes are TRBV28 and TRBJ1-5; D is undetermined. The CDR3 loop spans 15 amino acids. Trimming took 7 bases from V and 2 from J, leaving 15 bases between them. Germline loops: CDR1 MDHEN, CDR2 SYDVKM. This CDR3 is CASTAREGGNQPQHF. The CDR3 DNA reads as TGTGCCAGCACGGCCCGGGAGGGAGGCAATCAGCCCCAGCATTTT.

This clone appeared a single time. The V call is TRBV4-2, the J call TRBJ2-1; TRBD2 matches 15 bases. Germline V gives CDR1 LGHNA, CDR2 YNFKEQ. Germline trimming cut 3 bases from V and 7 bases from J; bases unmatched to any gene: 4. CDR3 length equals 16 residues. CDR3: CASSHRTSGRGNEQFF. In DNA form, the CDR3 reads TGTGCCAGCAGCCACCGGACTAGCGGGAGGGGGAATGAGCAGTTCTTC.

V usage is TRBV30 and J usage is TRBJ2-3; tentative D call: TRBD1 (6 bases). This CDR3 comprises 13 residues. Germline assignment: CDR1 GTSNPN and CDR2 SVGIG (reference sequence). With 1 base removed from V and 8 bases from J, the gap between germline ends came to 13 bases. The CDR3 here is CAWSGKQGGTQYF. CDR3 in DNA: TGTGCCTGGAGTGGGAAACAAGGGGGTACGCAGTATTTT.

The J gene is TRBJ1-1, the V gene TRBV19; TRBD1 aligns across 10 bases. V was pared by 1 base and J by 3 bases, with 2 bases of the junction left unmatched. Looked up from germline, CDR1 is LNHDA and CDR2 is SQIVND (reference sequence). The CDR3 spans 15 residues. CDR3 DNA sequence: TGTGCCAGTAGTATAGGTGACAGGGGGCACACTGAAGCTTTCTTT. Translated: CASSIGDRGHTEAFF.

The rearrangement uses TRBV7-2 and TRBJ1-5, with D perhaps TRBD1 (5 bases). Trimming shortened V by 4 bases and J by 5 bases, and 21 bases separated the two germline ends. The germline V gene encodes CDR1 SGHTA and CDR2 FQGNSA. The CDR3 is made up of 17 amino acids. The CDR3 bases are TGTGCCAGCAGCTACCGGGGCAGGGTGGGAATTGATCAGCCCCAGCATTTT. It yields the protein CASSYRGRVGIDQPQHF.

The chain is built from TRBV5-6 and TRBJ1-6; D uncertain. Trimming pared 0 bases from V and 6 bases from J, leaving 13 bases between. In germline, CDR1 is SGHDT, CDR2 YYEEEE. The CDR3 covers 16 residues. In nucleotides, the CDR3 is TGTGCCAGCAGCTTGGGCAGGTCGCCCTCTAATTCACCCCTCCACTTT. This sequence encodes CASSLGRSPSNSPLHF.

The chain recombines TRBV6-5 with TRBJ2-7; TRBD2 might be the D (5 bases). The CDR3 sequence is 15 residues long. Between the trimmed V and J ends, which lost 6 bases and 0 bases, there was a span of 15 bases. Per germline, CDR1 MNHEY and CDR2 SVGAGI. The CDR3 DNA reads as TGTGCCAGCAGACGGAGGAGCGAGAACTCCTACGAGCAGTACTTC. The encoded protein is CASRRRSENSYEQYF.

Regarding this clone: At one of its ends the junction is not consistent with the germline gene, which may arise from a read error. The chain combines TRBV28 with TRBJ2-7; TRBD2 matches 8 bases. CDR3 length: 14 residues. Germline V lookup: CDR1 MDHEN, CDR2 SYDVKM. CDR3 sequence reads: CASTLAGSSYEQYF. Here the CDR3 DNA reads TGTGCCAGCACTTTAGCGGGAAGCTCCTACGAGCAGTACTTC.

V gene TRBV19 combines with J gene TRBJ2-1, with 16 bases lining up with TRBD2. V lost 5 bases, J lost 3 bases, and 10 bases stayed unmatched. This CDR3 is built from 19 residues. The germline V gene has CDR1 LNHDA and CDR2 SQIVND (reference sequence). CDR3 DNA: TGTGCCAGTAGTCCGGGACTAGCGGGAGGGCCCGGGGACTACAATGAGCAGTTCTTC. This codes for CASSPGLAGGPGDYNEQFF.

This chain's CDR3 is CASSELNTDTQYF. CDR3 bases: TGCGCCAGCAGTGAGTTGAACACAGATACGCAGTATTTT. The J gene is TRBJ2-3, the V gene TRBV5-1; D gene ambiguous. The CDR3 spans 13 residues. With 5 bases removed from V and 2 bases from J, the gap between germline ends came to 9 bases. CDR1 is SGHRS, CDR2 YFSETQ, per germline. The full variable domain, in which reference TRBV5-1 and TRBJ2-3 provide the parts outside the CDR3, is KAGVTQTPRYLIKTRGQQVTLSCSPISGHRSVSWYQQTPGQGLQFLFEYFSETQRNKGNFPGRFSGRQFSNSRSEMNVSTLELGDSALYLCASSELNTDTQYFGPGTRLTVL.

Comment on this clone: Likely a read error: the CDR3 ends without its conserved phenylalanine or tryptophan. This chain connects TRBV28 to TRBJ1-1; perhaps TRBD1 as D (5 bases). The CDR3 is 13 residues long. Deletions cut 2 bases from V and 6 bases from J, with 10 bases between. From germline, CDR1 is MDHEN and CDR2 SYDVKM. CDR3 nucleotides: TGTGCCAGCAGTTTACTTCGGGGCGCTGAAGCTTTCCTT. Protein sequence: CASSLLRGAEAFL.

This clone was found a few times. This chain links TRBV2 with TRBJ2-1; D is uncertain. V shed 3 bases and J shed 4 bases, with 10 bases lying between them. Germline V gene lookup returns CDR1 SNHLY and CDR2 FYNNEI. This CDR3 contains 14 residues. CDR3 amino acids: CASSEDGRYNEQFF. The CDR3 DNA reads as TGTGCCAGCAGTGAGGACGGACGGTACAATGAGCAGTTCTTC.

This sequence joins TRBV7-2 and TRBJ1-3; no definite D call. V lost 5 bases to trimming and J lost 3 bases, with 17 bases between them. The CDR3 sequence is 16 residues long. Per the germline V gene, CDR1 is SGHTA and CDR2 is FQGNSA. DNA for the CDR3: TGTGCCAGCAGCCCAGCGGCAGGAACCTATGGAAACACCATATATTTT. Protein: CASSPAAGTYGNTIYF. Together with reference TRBV7-2 and TRBJ1-3, the CDR3 gives the full variable domain: GAGVSQSPSNKVTEKGKDVELRCDPISGHTALYWYRQSLGQGLEFLIYFQGNSAPDKSGLPSDRFSAERTGGSVSTLTIQRTQQEDSAVYLCASSPAAGTYGNTIYFGEGSWLTVV.

This sequence joins TRBV19 and TRBJ2-2; D is perhaps TRBD1 (6 bases). Trimming cost V 4 bases and J 6 bases, with 6 bases left between them. CDR1 LNHDA and CDR2 SQIVND come from the germline V gene (reference sequence). This CDR3 region has 12 residues. For the CDR3, the DNA is TGTGCCAGTAGTAGACAGGCCGGGGAGCTGTTTTTT. It is translated as CASSRQAGELFF.

The V call is TRBV27, the J call TRBJ2-2; D not certain. This CDR3 region has 12 residues. V dropped 6 bases and J dropped 7 bases, with 9 bases sitting between them. The germline gives CDR1 MNHEY, CDR2 SMNVEV (reference sequence). This chain's CDR3 is CASRLWNGELFF. The CDR3 coding sequence is TGTGCCAGCAGACTCTGGAACGGGGAGCTGTTTTTT.